Listed here are 8 T cell receptor beta chains from one sample, sequenced in a study of shared clonotypes between healthy human individuals. Clones were sequenced by immunoSEQ multiplex PCR, and TCRdb holds only the in-frame ones, with some missing. Among millions of clones listed, 85% to 95% were seen once. The sample taken for sequencing was naive CD4+ T cells sorted from blood. Stated subset: CD45RA+ positively selected. Source of these receptors: a man aged 18 to 30 in good health.

This clone has a single count. This sequence joins TRBV5-1 and TRBJ2-7, with D possibly being TRBD1 or TRBD2 (7 bases each). The CDR3 contains 15 residues. Looked up from germline, CDR1 is SGHRS and CDR2 is YFSETQ. V lost 5 bases, J lost 3 bases, and 18 bases lay in between. CDR3 in DNA: TGCGCCAGCAGGCCAGGGGGGGCGCCCATCTACGAGCAGTACTTC. It codes for CASRPGGAPIYEQYF.

V is TRBV2 and J is TRBJ2-7; D gene ambiguous. This CDR3 has 12 amino acids. Germline V CDR1 and CDR2: SNHLY, FYNNEI. The V end lost 3 bases, the J end lost 4 bases, and 7 bases lay between the germline ends. CDR3 sequence reads: CASSEMSYEQYF. CDR3 coding DNA: TGTGCCAGCAGTGAGATGTCTTACGAGCAGTACTTC.

The chain has TRBV6-1 and TRBJ1-2; no firm D call. This CDR3 has 16 residues. V was pared by 4 bases and J by 5 bases, with 20 bases between. CDR1 and CDR2 from the germline V gene are MNHNS and SASEGT. In nucleotides, the CDR3 is TGTGCCAGCAGTGTCCCCATAAATGAGAGGGCTTATGGCTACACCTTC. Translation gives CASSVPINERAYGYTF.

The chain recombines TRBV7-3 with TRBJ1-1; 10 nucleotides agree with TRBD1. V lost 3 bases, J lost 10 bases, and 5 bases stayed unmatched. Germline V gene data show CDR1 as SGHTA and CDR2 as FQGTGA. The length of the CDR3 is 13 residues. The CDR3 reads CASSLPGTGVAFF. The CDR3 coding sequence is TGTGCCAGCAGCTTGCCCGGGACAGGGGTAGCTTTCTTT.

This clone was observed once. V usage is TRBV19 and J usage is TRBJ2-7; TRBD2 matches 13 bases. The CDR3 consists of 15 residues. Germline trimming cut 4 bases from V and 4 bases from J; bases unmatched to any gene: 4. Germline CDR1 reads LNHDA; CDR2 reads SQIVND (reference sequence). In nucleotides, the CDR3 is TGTGCCAGTAGTACCGGACTAGCGGGAGTGTACGAGCAGTACTTC. It translates to CASSTGLAGVYEQYF.

CDR3 in amino acids: CASSPHVNQPQHF. The CDR3 region has the DNA TGCGCCAGCAGCCCCCACGTGAATCAGCCCCAGCATTTT. The chain couples TRBV5-1 to TRBJ1-5; D call uncertain. CDR1 SGHRS and CDR2 YFSETQ come from the germline V gene. Trimming shortened V by 4 bases and J by 4 bases, and 9 bases separated the two germline ends. There are 13 residues in the CDR3. Drawing the rest from reference TRBV5-1 and TRBJ1-5, the complete variable domain is KAGVTQTPRYLIKTRGQQVTLSCSPISGHRSVSWYQQTPGQGLQFLFEYFSETQRNKGNFPGRFSGRQFSNSRSEMNVSTLELGDSALYLCASSPHVNQPQHFGDGTRLSIL.

The chain links TRBV16 to TRBJ1-1, with no clear D. Germline V gene lookup returns CDR1 KGHSY and CDR2 FQNENV. This CDR3 spans 14 amino acids. V lost 2 bases and J 6 bases, leaving 13 bases between the germline ends. In DNA form, the CDR3 reads TGTGCCAGCAGCCAAAATCTGGCATCCCCTGAAGCTTTCTTT. This sequence encodes CASSQNLASPEAFF.

The chain is built from TRBV7-9 and TRBJ1-2; unclear D gene. Per germline, CDR1 SEHNR and CDR2 FQNEAQ (reference sequence). V lost 4 bases, J lost 2 bases, and 8 bases lay in between. The CDR3 consists of 13 residues. CDR3 in amino acids: CASSSSGNYGYTF. CDR3 bases: TGTGCCAGCAGCTCCTCGGGCAACTATGGCTACACCTTC.